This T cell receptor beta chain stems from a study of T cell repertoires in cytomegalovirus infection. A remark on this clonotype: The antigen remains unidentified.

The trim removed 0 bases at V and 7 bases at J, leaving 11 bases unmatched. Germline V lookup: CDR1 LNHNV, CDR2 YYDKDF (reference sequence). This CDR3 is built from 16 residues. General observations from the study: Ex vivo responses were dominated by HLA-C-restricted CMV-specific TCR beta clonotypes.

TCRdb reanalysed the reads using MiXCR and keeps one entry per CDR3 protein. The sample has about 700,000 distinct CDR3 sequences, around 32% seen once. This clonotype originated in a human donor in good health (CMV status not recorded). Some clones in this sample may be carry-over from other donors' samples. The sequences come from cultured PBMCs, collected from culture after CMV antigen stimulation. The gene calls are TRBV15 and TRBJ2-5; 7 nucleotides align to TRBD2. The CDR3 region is CATSRDRTGGSGTQYF. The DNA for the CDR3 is TGTGCCACCAGCAGAGATCGGACCGGGGGGTCTGGGACCCAGTACTTC.